These T cell receptor beta chains were read from a single sample in a study of neurological immune-mediated disorders. TCRdb reanalysed the 5' RACE reads using MiXCR and keeps one entry per CDR3 protein. There are about 50,000 distinct CDR3 sequences in the sample; about a tenth occur only once, and roughly 20% lies in the top ten. Material: PBMCs. Source of these receptors: a middle-aged woman with HTLV-1-associated myelopathy (HAM/TSP). Both conserved end residues are part of each CDR3. The size entry is marked missing in some rows and otherwise reads once, few, many or a size class.

v_call,clone_size,cdr3_aa
TRBV9,many,CASSVGGEGKLFF
TRBV10-3,many,CAISDHSGNTIYF
TRBV20-1,many,CSAGGTGGGETQYF
TRBV20-1,many,CSALRAGALGYTF
TRBV6-5,many,CASSYSRASDTQYF
TRBV7-3,NA,CASSLSSYSTGELFF
TRBV5-5,many,CASSLSGQGGNTGELFF
TRBV5-1,many,CASSLTASGGTEAFF
TRBV5-1,NA,CASSLTDFQETQYF
TRBV7-2,NA,CASSVGMTGEKLFF
TRBV30,few,CAWSPGQNNSPLHF
TRBV6-2/TRBV6-3,many,CASSTDTFKRANVLTF
TRBV7-9,NA,CASNSDSGSPGEKLFF
TRBV20-1,many,CSADRGRGNEQFF
TRBV12-3/TRBV12-4,many,CASSSGVASNYGYTF
TRBV7-2,many,CASTPQTGRPDTQYF
TRBV14,many,CASSRKLTEAFF
TRBV20-1,NA,CSTSETGANSPLHF
TRBV18,many,CASSPDGGGSETQYF
TRBV6-2/TRBV6-3,many,CASSSRVDEQYF
TRBV11-2,many,CASSLDGIQGNTIYF
TRBV12-3/TRBV12-4,few,CASSPRGGLPGELFF
TRBV14,few,CASSQQGSSTQYF
TRBV7-8,many,CASSLIGGVVETQYF
TRBV5-5,many,CASSLEVWGSGNTIYF
TRBV20-1,many,CSARVVAGSSGGGDTQYF
TRBV5-1,many,CASSLLGSYEQYF
TRBV4-1,many,CASSQVSVQGLKNIQYF
TRBV7-9,many,CASSEGLAGLNTGELFF
TRBV20-1,many,CSARRGGEQFF
TRBV10-2,many,CASRGIPGQGAEAFF
TRBV7-2,many,CASSFNTGRGEQFF
TRBV18,many,CASSPKGFYNSPLHF
TRBV7-9,many,CASSQSLYEQYF
TRBV6-6,NA,CASGGWLGANGYTF
TRBV29-1,many,CSVVLWSTDTQYF
TRBV27,many,CASSLVQGVTGELFF
TRBV7-7,many,CASSSQTGQETQYF
TRBV2,few,CASSLQGAGNQPQHF
TRBV20-1,many,CSASFSGGAFREQFF
TRBV7-6,many,CASSLVPGQKDQETQYF
TRBV4-1,NA,CASSQDRGRGVYEQYF
TRBV20-1,many,CSAPASGGRETQYF
TRBV4-2,many,CASSQDAAPRSSGNTIYF
TRBV4-3,many,CASSQALAGGRPETQYF
TRBV6-5,NA,CASRLQGYGYTF
TRBV7-2,many,CASSLSVTSGSVKTQYF
TRBV5-1,many,CASSLDFASGARSTDTQYF
TRBV12-3/TRBV12-4,many,CASSPAGLATYEQYF
TRBV4-3,many,CASSSVMNTGELFF
TRBV7-2,many,CASSLASDNEQFF
TRBV2,many,CATNFDRDSETQYF
TRBV27,NA,CASSWKGYTNTQYF
TRBV5-1,many,CASSFNRVLAGANVLTF
TRBV29-1,many,CSAGSTQVRVYNEQFF
TRBV4-3,many,CASSRFGGELFF
TRBV29-1,many,CSVNDRGLGNTEAFF
TRBV5-1,many,CASSDSGANVLTF
TRBV20-1,NA,CSARDHRGGTDTQYF